This T cell receptor (beta chain) appears in the sequencing data of a study of T cell responses to AZD1222 COVID-19 vaccine. Assay used: immunoSEQ multiplex PCR; TCRdb lists only in-frame clones, some missing. The sample has almost 95,000 clones, 85% seen once; the top ten hold about 4.6%. Points from the study as a whole: Spike-specific TCR breadth and depth both grew after two AZD1222 doses.

A note on this clone: Its specificity is not known.

The CDR3 runs to 10 residues. V was clipped by 0 bases and J by 15 bases, with 7 bases between them. From germline, CDR1 is SGDLS and CDR2 YYNGEE. The gene calls are TRBV9 and TRBJ2-1, with D possibly TRBD2 on 6 matching bases. The sequences come from peripheral blood, collected 28 days after the second AZD1222 dose. The source of this sequence is an adult who received the AZD1222 COVID-19 vaccine. The CDR3, as DNA: TGTGCCAGCAGCGTAGCTAGCGTGTTCTTC. Protein product: CASSVASVFF. Together with reference TRBV9 and TRBJ2-1, the CDR3 gives the full variable domain: DSGVTQTPKHLITATGQRVTLRCSPRSGDLSVYWYQQSLDQGLQFLIQYYNGEERAKGNILERFSAQQFPDLHSELNLSSLELGDSALYFCASSVASVFFGPGTRLTVL.